This TCR beta chain was found in a study of blood T cells in healthy people across ages. Sample-barcoded 5' priming and a J-beta primer mix drove a second PCR of roughly 7 to 11 cycles. Through a template-switch adaptor with 12 random nucleotides, each cDNA molecule received a tag. One entry per CDR3 protein results from TCRdb running MiXCR on the 5' RACE reads. The repertoire holds over 600,000 distinct CDR3 sequences, under 25% seen once, with roughly 3.9% in the top ten. Notes on this clonotype: One end of the junction varies from germline; a read error may be responsible.

Sequenced input: blood. The source is a man between 65 and 79 years old in good health.

The CDR3 loop is CASRETGTGVERLFF. In DNA form, the CDR3 reads TGTGCCAGCAGGGAAACCGGGACAGGGGTTGAAAGACTGTTTTTT. This chain connects TRBV12-3 or TRBV12-4 to TRBJ1-4; 10 bases line up with TRBD1. The CDR3 contains 15 residues.